This T cell receptor (beta chain) derives from a study of T-cell memory formation after mild COVID-19. Whole-study context: TCR clusters showed largely donor specificity. Findings of the study overall: Several responding clones turned up in pre-infection memory, indicating that cross-reactive memory may have taken part. Balance between CD4 and CD8 was seen in clones contracting day 15 to 85, and a CD4+ lean was seen in later expanders. CM and EM subsets held most contracting CD4+ clones; EMRA held CD8+ ones.

This clonotype was observed a handful of times. Its antigen is unidentified. The V gene lost 1 base and the J gene lost 8 bases, with 8 bases spanning the gap. From germline, CDR1 is SGHVS and CDR2 FNYEAQ. The CDR3 spans 12 residues. TCRdb analysed the 5' RACE reads with MiXCR anew, one entry per CDR3 protein. This sample has 65,000 to 90,000 distinct CDR3 sequences, with roughly 12% found just once. The gene calls are TRBV7-6 and TRBJ1-1; maybe TRBD1 (5 bases). The sequenced material came from PBMCs or a T cell subset sorted from them (not recorded which). The receptor comes from a man between 18 and 29 years old who had mild COVID-19 (a few samples of this study predate the infection). Cell type and time point are not known. The CDR3 spells CASSLVGGEAFF. The CDR3 DNA is TGTGCCAGCAGCTTAGTCGGGGGAGAAGCTTTCTTT.